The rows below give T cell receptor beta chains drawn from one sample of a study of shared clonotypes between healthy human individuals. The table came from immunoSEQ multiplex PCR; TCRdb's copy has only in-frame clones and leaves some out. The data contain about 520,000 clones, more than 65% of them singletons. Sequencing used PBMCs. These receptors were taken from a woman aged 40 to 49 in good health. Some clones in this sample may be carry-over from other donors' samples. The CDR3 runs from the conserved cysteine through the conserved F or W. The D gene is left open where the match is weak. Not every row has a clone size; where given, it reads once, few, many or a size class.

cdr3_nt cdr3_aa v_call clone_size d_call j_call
TGTGCCAGCAGTCTCGGGGCGACGGGCTCCTACGAGCAGTACTTC CASSLGATGSYEQYF TRBV25-1 NA NA TRBJ2-7
TGCGCCAGCAGCCTGAGGGACGGAGGCAACACTGAAGCTTTCTTT CASSLRDGGNTEAFF TRBV5-1 once NA TRBJ1-1
TGCGCCAGCAGCCGACCTTCTCAAGAGACCCAGTACTTC CASSRPSQETQYF TRBV10-2 NA NA TRBJ2-5
TGTGCCAGCAGTGCAGGACAGGGAGGGAACACTGAAGCTTTCTTT CASSAGQGGNTEAFF TRBV6-5 NA TRBD1 TRBJ1-1
TGTGCCAGCAGCTTAACGGCGGGCGGAAACAATGAGCAGTTCTTC CASSLTAGGNNEQFF TRBV7-3 NA NA TRBJ2-1
TGTGCCAGCTCACCACCTGGTTTTACTAGTTATGGCTACACCTTC CASSPPGFTSYGYTF TRBV18 NA NA TRBJ1-2
TGTGCCAGTAGTGCAAGGACAGGGATTGGTGTGAGAGGCGAGCAGTACTTC CASSARTGIGVRGEQYF TRBV19 NA TRBD1 TRBJ2-7
TGCGCCAGCAGCTTGACTTTCCGCACCGGGGAGCTGTTTTTT CASSLTFRTGELFF TRBV5-1 NA NA TRBJ2-2
TGTGCCAGCAGTGGGACAGGGAGAACCCTTAACTATGGCTACACCTTC CASSGTGRTLNYGYTF TRBV25-1 NA TRBD1 TRBJ1-2
TGTGCCAGCAGCCAGGGTGACACTGAAGCTTTCTTT CASSQGDTEAFF TRBV7-9 NA NA TRBJ1-1
TGTGCCAGCAGCCGCCGGGCGACACAAGAGACCCAGTACTTC CASSRRATQETQYF TRBV7-9 NA NA TRBJ2-5
TGTGCCAGCAGTGGGCAATCTACCTGGTACCAAGAGACCCAGTACTTC CASSGQSTWYQETQYF TRBV5-6 NA NA TRBJ2-5
TGTGCCAGCAGCTCGGGACAGGGGGTCCCAGATACGCAGTATTTT CASSSGQGVPDTQYF TRBV7-8 once TRBD1 TRBJ2-3
TGTGCCAGCAGCTTCCAGGGTGGAGGGACTGAAGCTTTCTTT CASSFQGGGTEAFF TRBV7-9 NA NA TRBJ1-1
TGCGCCAGCGGAGCCCCAGGGAAACGATACAATGAGCAGTTCTTC CASGAPGKRYNEQFF TRBV4-1 NA NA TRBJ2-1
TGTGCCAGCAACCAGGGACTAGCGGGTCCCAATGAGCAGTTCTTC CASNQGLAGPNEQFF TRBV28 NA TRBD2 TRBJ2-1
TGTGCCAGCAGCCAAGCGGATACGCAGTATTTT CASSQADTQYF TRBV4-2 NA NA TRBJ2-3
TGTGCCAGCAACACAGGTTTCAATCAGCCCCAGCATTTT CASNTGFNQPQHF TRBV6-6 many NA TRBJ1-5
TGTGCCAGCAGCGCAATAGCGGGAGGCCCGAACACAGATACGCAGTATTTT CASSAIAGGPNTDTQYF TRBV5-6 NA TRBD2 TRBJ2-3
TGTGCCAGCAGCTTGTTCGGCAGTACCTCCTACGAGCAGTACTTC CASSLFGSTSYEQYF TRBV5-6 NA NA TRBJ2-7
TGTGCCACCGCTTCCCTTCAGAACACCGGGGAGCTGTTTTTT CATASLQNTGELFF TRBV7-8 NA NA TRBJ2-2
TGTGCCAGCCTAACCCTTTCCTACGAGCAGTACTTC CASLTLSYEQYF TRBV18 NA NA TRBJ2-7
TGTGCCAGCAGCAGCCCGGGGGGCGAGCAGTACTTC CASSSPGGEQYF TRBV9 few TRBD2 TRBJ2-7
TGTGCCAGCAGCGCCAGGGGCCTTAATGAAAAACTGTTTTTT CASSARGLNEKLFF TRBV9 NA NA TRBJ1-4
TGTGCCTGGAGTGTGCAGGGTGGGTATGGCTACACCTTC CAWSVQGGYGYTF TRBV30 NA NA TRBJ1-2
TGTGCCAGCAGCTTTGAAGCGCCCTACGAGCAGTACTTC CASSFEAPYEQYF TRBV7-2 once NA TRBJ2-7
TGTGCCAGCAGCAGGGCCGGGCCTCTCACAGATACGCAGTATTTT CASSRAGPLTDTQYF TRBV7-2 NA NA TRBJ2-3
TGTGCCAGCAGCCAAGCGCAGGGGGCTAACACCGGGGAGCTGTTTTTT CASSQAQGANTGELFF TRBV4-2 NA TRBD1 TRBJ2-2
TGTGCCAGCAGTTTAGAGGGTGACTATGGCTACACCTTC CASSLEGDYGYTF TRBV27 NA NA TRBJ1-2
TGTGCCAGCTCCCCGTTCTTGACGGACGCCGAAAACATTCAGTACTTC CASSPFLTDAENIQYF TRBV18 NA NA TRBJ2-4
TGTGCCAGCAGTTTACCGGGGAGCTCCTACGAGCAGTACTTC CASSLPGSSYEQYF TRBV28 NA NA TRBJ2-7
TGTGCCAGCAGCTCAAAGGACAGCTACAATCAGCCCCAGCATTTT CASSSKDSYNQPQHF TRBV21-1 NA NA TRBJ1-5
TGTGCCAGCAGTTTATTACTAGCGGGAGGCAATGAGCAGTTCTTC CASSLLLAGGNEQFF TRBV28 NA TRBD2 TRBJ2-1
TGTGCCAGCAGCTGGGGACTAGGGTCCTACGAGCAGTACTTC CASSWGLGSYEQYF TRBV11-2 NA TRBD2 TRBJ2-7
TGTGCCAGCAGCCCAGGTGGCAGGAGGGAGACCCAGTACTTC CASSPGGRRETQYF TRBV7-2 NA NA TRBJ2-5
TGTGCCACCAGCAGAGGCCAGGGGCTAGGTGAAAAACTGTTTTTT CATSRGQGLGEKLFF TRBV15 NA NA TRBJ1-4
TGTGCCAGCAGCCAAATACAGGGGTTCCCCCCCGGGGAGCTGTTTTTT CASSQIQGFPPGELFF TRBV11-2 NA TRBD1 TRBJ2-2
TGTGCCAGCAGTTCCCAAGGAAACACCATATATTTT CASSSQGNTIYF TRBV6-5 NA NA TRBJ1-3
TGTGCCACCAGCAGAGCTAGCGGGCATACAGATACGCAGTATTTT CATSRASGHTDTQYF TRBV15 few TRBD2 TRBJ2-3